A single sample is the source of the 25 T cell receptor gamma chains below, sequenced in a study of gamma delta lymphoproliferative disorders and STAT genes. TCRdb re-identified clones in the multiplex PCR reads via CATT. The sample lists 780 or so gamma-chain clones; around 25% were seen once. Genomic DNA from isolated PBMCs served as the sequencing template. The sample comprised blood. Source of these receptors: a human donor in good health.

Notes on this clone: It is unclear where the CDR3 begins or ends on the DNA, so no DNA is shown, and the CDR3 is as TCRdb lists it. The CDR3 sequence: CATWDLGDEKGIIRNSLAVEQHF. No call exists for the J gene, whereas the V gene is TRGV4. The CDR3 spans 23 residues, counting both ends. Germline values: CDR1 EGSTGY, CDR2 YDSYTSSV.

In its sample, this clone is large. This sequence joins TRGV11 and TRGJ1 or TRGJ2. The J gene comes from matching the DNA to germline here; TCRdb lacks it. TRGV11 is an ORF, with its function uncertain. This CDR3 has 17 amino acids. Trimming took 0 bases from V and 5 from J; bases not matched to a gene: 13. Written as DNA, the CDR3 is TGTGCCTGCTGGATTAGGCACGTTGGCCCCTTTGATTATAAGAAACTCTTT. Amino acid sequence: CACWIRHVGPFDYKKLF.

This clone was observed once. This chain joins TRGV10 and TRGJP1. Matching the DNA to germline supplied the J gene, which TCRdb does not give. TRGV10 is reported as an ORF; its role is uncertain. Trimming took 8 bases from V and 6 from J; bases not matched to a gene: 10. The CDR3 extends over 14 amino acids. CDR3 in amino acids: CAAWIPYPGWFKIF. The CDR3 bases are TGTGCTGCGTGGATCCCCTATCCTGGTTGGTTCAAGATATTT.

By frequency in the sample, this clone is large. The limits of the CDR3 on the DNA are not certain, so only TCRdb's listed CDR3 is given. The same CDR3 arises from other DNA sequences in this sample as well. The V gene reported is TRGV11; the J gene is uncalled. TRGV11 is treated as an ORF (open reading frame) with a function not yet certain. The CDR3 length is 15 residues, termini included. CDR3 amino acids: CTTVPAETTGWFKIF.

This clone is large (0.1 to 1%) by share. The chain recombines TRGV3 with TRGJ1 or TRGJ2. TCRdb supplies no J gene; here it was assigned by aligning the nucleotide sequence to germline. In germline, CDR1 is VTNTFY, CDR2 YDVSTARD (reference sequence). With V trimmed by 3 bases and J by 12 bases, 8 bases remained unmatched. The CDR3 is 11 amino acids. The DNA of the CDR3 is TGTGCCACCTGGGACGGGGCGGCGAAACTCTTT. Translating it yields CATWDGAAKLF.

In its sample, this clone was seen once. CDR3 nucleotide sequence: TGTGCCTTGTGGGAGGCCCAATATTATTATAAGAAACTCTTT. Its translation: CALWEAQYYYKKLF. The rearrangement joins TRGV9 to TRGJ1 or TRGJ2. The J gene is absent in TCRdb and was assigned here via DNA matching to germline. The length of the CDR3 is 14 residues. Germline V gene sequence: CDR1 GITISATS, CDR2 ISYDGTV (reference sequence). J lost 2 bases, V lost 2 bases, and 6 bases had no gene match.

Sample share makes this clone large. This chain connects TRGV9 to TRGJ1 or TRGJ2. Assignment of the J gene here rests on matching the DNA to germline, because TCRdb gives none. Germline assignment: CDR1 GITISATS and CDR2 ISYDGTV (reference sequence). CDR3 size: 14 residues. J gave up 1 base and V 2 bases, and 5 bases lay outside the gene matches. The CDR3 loop is CALWEAINYYKKLF. CDR3 in DNA: TGTGCCTTGTGGGAGGCGATTAATTATTATAAGAAACTCTTT.

The chain employs TRGV10 and TRGJ1 or TRGJ2. Here the J gene came from matching the DNA to germline, since TCRdb omits it. TRGV10 counts as an open reading frame of uncertain function. The ends lost 8 bases at V and 7 bases at J; junction bases unmatched: 9. The CDR3 sequence is 12 residues long. Written as DNA, the CDR3 is TGTGCTGCGTGGGATTGGAGCTATAAGAAACTCTTT. This encodes CAAWDWSYKKLF.

By its share, this clone is large. The V call is TRGV2, the J call TRGJ1 or TRGJ2. Because TCRdb records no J gene, it was assigned here through a match of the DNA to germline. CDR1 EGSNGY and CDR2 YDSYNSKV come from the germline V gene. Trimming removed 0 bases from V and 5 bases from J; junction bases left unmatched: 4. CDR3 length: 13 amino acids. DNA for the CDR3: TGTGCCACCTGGGACGGGCATGATTATAAGAAACTCTTT. Protein: CATWDGHDYKKLF.

This clone is large. The chain combines TRGV8 with TRGJ1 or TRGJ2. The J gene was not available in TCRdb and was assigned here by matching the DNA to germline segments. The J segment lost 10 bases and the V segment lost 0 bases, leaving 12 bases of the junction unmatched. CDR1 is VENAVY and CDR2 is YDSYNSRV in the germline V gene. CDR3 length: 14 amino acids. The CDR3 DNA follows: TGTGCCACCTGGGATAGGCCGGGGCTTTTAAAGAAACTCTTT. Amino acids: CATWDRPGLLKKLF.

By share of the sample, this clone is medium-sized. The V call is TRGV5P, the J call TRGJ1 or TRGJ2. No J gene was available from TCRdb, and it was assigned here by a germline match of the DNA. TRGV5P is annotated as a pseudogene. This CDR3 is built from 13 residues. CDR3 nucleotides: TGTGCCACCTGGGGCAGGCCTTTTTATAAGAAACTCTTT. Amino acid sequence: CATWGRPFYKKLF.

This clone is judged medium-sized. The rearrangement links TRGV4 to TRGJ1 or TRGJ2. In the absence of a J gene in TCRdb, the DNA was matched to germline to assign it here. The CDR3 extends over 12 amino acids. V shed 9 bases, J shed 0 bases, and the junction held 5 bases outside the gene matches. Germline-derived CDR1 and CDR2 are EGSTGY and YDSYTSSV. The CDR3 spells CATGMNYYKKLF. The CDR3 nucleotides read TGTGCCACCGGGATGAATTATTATAAGAAACTCTTT.

This clone is large in the sample. The CDR3 loop is CATWDRLKKLF. CDR3 coding DNA: TGTGCCACCTGGGACAGGCTTAAGAAACTCTTT. The genes are TRGV3 and TRGJ1 or TRGJ2. The J gene was missing in TCRdb and was found by matching the end of the DNA to germline. J gave up 9 bases and V 0 bases, and 2 bases lay outside the gene matches. The CDR3 is made up of 11 amino acids. Germline lookup yields CDR1 VTNTFY and CDR2 YDVSTARD (reference sequence).

By share, this clone ranks as large (0.1 to 1%). This CDR3 is also generated by other DNA sequences in the sample. CDR3 in DNA: TGTGCCACCTGGGACGGGCCGAGGCTTTATAAGAAACTCTTT. Its translation is CATWDGPRLYKKLF. The V call is TRGV4, the J call TRGJ1 or TRGJ2. TCRdb is silent on the J gene; assignment here came from matching the DNA to germline. CDR1 and CDR2 (germline): EGSTGY, YDSYTSSV. The CDR3 consists of 14 residues. Trimming removed 4 bases from V and 6 bases from J; junction bases left unmatched: 12.

This clone is labeled large. J is TRGJ1 or TRGJ2 and V is TRGV8. The J gene comes from matching the DNA to germline here; TCRdb lacks it. Germline CDR1 reads VENAVY; CDR2 reads YDSYNSRV. This CDR3 region has 12 residues. V trimming: 1 base; J trimming: 3 bases; junction bases outside the gene matches: 0. The CDR3 bases are TGTGCCACCTGGGATAGTTATTATAAGAAACTCTTT. This codes for CATWDSYYKKLF.

This clone ranks as large. V and J are TRGV2 and TRGJP2. TCRdb offers no J gene call, so here the DNA was matched to germline to obtain one. The trim removed 9 bases at V and 5 bases at J, leaving 9 bases unmatched. This CDR3 comprises 13 residues. Germline CDR1 reads EGSNGY; CDR2 reads YDSYNSKV. In DNA, the CDR3 is TGTGCCACCCCCGGCAGCAGTGATTGGATCAAGACGTTT. Residues: CATPGSSDWIKTF.

This clone is large by share. The chain links TRGV10 to TRGJ1 or TRGJ2. Matching the DNA to germline supplied the J gene, which TCRdb does not give. TRGV10 is sorted into the ORF group, with uncertain function. Trimming cost V 8 bases and J 5 bases; bases outside gene matches: 28. This CDR3 contains 19 residues. In DNA form, the CDR3 reads TGTGCTGCGTGGGATTATAGGCAGACCGCCCCGGCCACACATTATAAGAAACTCTTT. Translated: CAAWDYRQTAPATHYKKLF.

By its share, this clone is large. The gene calls are TRGV10 and TRGJ1 or TRGJ2. The J gene, missing from TCRdb, was assigned here through DNA to germline matching. TRGV10 is filed as an ORF, its function uncertain. V was pared by 8 bases and J by 3 bases, with 8 bases of the junction left unmatched. The CDR3 has 13 residues. CDR3 DNA sequence: TGTGCTGCGTGGCCAAAACGTTATTATAAGAAACTCTTT. It translates to CAAWPKRYYKKLF.

In its sample, this clone ranks as large (0.1 to 1%). This chain connects TRGV8 to TRGJ1 or TRGJ2. Here the J gene came from matching the DNA to germline, since TCRdb omits it. Looked up from germline, CDR1 is VENAVY and CDR2 is YDSYNSRV. V lost 5 bases, J lost 0 bases, and 4 bases stayed unmatched. This CDR3 has 13 amino acids. In nucleotides, the CDR3 is TGTGCCACCTGGGGGCAGAATTATTATAAGAAACTCTTT. It translates to CATWGQNYYKKLF.

This clone is classed as large. This sequence joins TRGV2 and TRGJ1 or TRGJ2. No J segment appears in TCRdb, so it was assigned here by matching the sequence to germline. This CDR3 contains 11 residues. V lost 0 bases and J lost 12; bases outside the gene matches: 5. Germline lookup yields CDR1 EGSNGY and CDR2 YDSYNSKV. The CDR3 DNA sequence: TGTGCCACCTGGGACGGGCCGGGGAAACTCTTT. This gives the protein CATWDGPGKLF.

This clone was detected many times. The chain employs TRGV5 and TRGJ1 or TRGJ2. Matching the DNA to germline supplied the J gene, which TCRdb does not give. CDR1 and CDR2 from the germline V gene are VINAFY and YDVSNSKD. J was trimmed by 6 bases and V by 6 bases; bases with no gene match: 5. The CDR3 consists of 11 residues. CDR3 amino acids: CATWICYKKLF. The DNA for the CDR3 is TGTGCCACCTGGATTTGTTATAAGAAACTCTTT.

The table lists this clone with a few counts. TCRdb shows a much larger clone's protein in place of this DNA's translation, and the two differ at residue 4, likely through a read error; the protein shown is translated from the DNA. This rearrangement joins TRGV10 to TRGJP1. The J gene comes from matching the DNA to germline here; TCRdb lacks it. TRGV10 carries the ORF label, with uncertain function. J lost 11 bases, V lost 11 bases, and 12 bases had no gene match. The CDR3 spans 12 residues. CDR3 nucleotides: TGTGCTGCGCAGACGAGAAGGTGGTTCAAGATATTT. Protein: CAAQTRRWFKIF.

This clone came up a few times. The protein in TCRdb stems from a much larger clone and differs at residue 3 from this DNA's translation, likely a read error; here the protein is translated from the DNA. This chain connects TRGV4 to TRGJ1 or TRGJ2. TCRdb lists no J gene, so it was determined here by aligning the DNA to germline. The CDR3 has 12 residues. CDR1 EGSTGY and CDR2 YDSYTSSV come from the germline V gene. CDR3 nucleotide sequence: TGTGCCATCTGGGAGAATTATTATAAGAAACTCTTT. Its translation: CAIWENYYKKLF.

The chain recombines TRGV2 with TRGJP2. TCRdb leaves out the J gene; it was filled in here by matching the DNA to germline. Germline trimming cut 3 bases from V and 6 bases from J; bases unmatched to any gene: 10. This CDR3 comprises 15 residues. CDR1 and CDR2 from the germline V gene are EGSNGY and YDSYNSKV. CDR3 amino acids: CATWDPPGGDWIKTF. CDR3 nucleotides: TGTGCCACCTGGGACCCCCCAGGGGGTGATTGGATCAAGACGTTT.

This clone is labeled large. The genes are TRGV3 and TRGJ1 or TRGJ2. TCRdb gives no J gene; it was assigned here by matching the DNA to germline. This CDR3 has 12 residues. The ends lost 5 bases at V and 4 bases at J; junction bases unmatched: 5. Germline CDR1 reads VTNTFY; CDR2 reads YDVSTARD (reference sequence). The CDR3 nucleotides are TGTGCCACCTGGGGGGACTATTATAAGAAACTCTTT. It codes for CATWGDYYKKLF.